A single sample is the source of the 2 T cell receptor beta chains below, sequenced in a study of T cells in Graves' hyperthyroidism and ophthalmopathy. RNA transcripts served as the template for amplifying TCR beta CDR3 regions. Primed by the HTBI set, a first-round RT-PCR was run on the TCR CDR3. TCRdb recomputed calls from the multiplex PCR reads with MiXCR, one row per CDR3 protein. The top ten clones hold 50% to 65% of a sample with 300,000 to 400,000 distinct CDR3 sequences, around a fifth of them seen once. Sequencing was performed on blood. The receptors come from a woman between 45 and 60 years old with Graves' hyperthyroidism.

This clonotype was counted only a few times. J is TRBJ1-1 and V is TRBV27, with TRBD1 identical over 7 bases. This CDR3 is built from 15 residues. The germline V gene encodes CDR1 MNHEY and CDR2 SMNVEV (reference sequence). The V and J ends lost 7 bases and 2 bases, in that order; junction bases with no gene match: 10. CDR3 DNA: TGTGCCAGCACTTACAGGGGAGTGGGTAACACTGAAGCTTTCTTT. This translates into CASTYRGVGNTEAFF.

This clonotype was recorded many times. The genes are TRBV11-3 and TRBJ2-6, with D perhaps matching TRBD1 (5 bases). V lost 4 bases and J 2 bases, leaving 18 bases between the germline ends. Germline V lookup: CDR1 SGHNT, CDR2 YENEEA. CDR3 length: 18 residues. The CDR3 spells CASSYQGVTVTGANVLTF. CDR3 nucleotide sequence: TGTGCCAGCAGCTATCAGGGTGTGACCGTCACTGGGGCCAACGTCCTGACTTTC.